The clone carrying this TCR beta chain has just a few counts. What it binds is not known. V was pared by 5 bases and J by 5 bases, with 15 bases between. The CDR3 is made up of 14 amino acids. Germline V gene data show CDR1 as SGHVS and CDR2 as FNYEAQ. This record comes from a study of spatial heterogeneity in lung cancer. For the study at large: Detection of beta-chain sequences consistently exceeded that of alpha-chain sequences. Study results and limitations: At resection, ubiquitous expanded tumor TCRs appeared in blood more than at follow-up.

Time point described: sample taken at primary tumor resection. No cell sorting; template was whole RNA from tumor, lung tissue or PBMC. A total of around 72 untreated early-stage non-small cell lung cancer patients served as donors. TCRdb independently ran MiXCR on the 5' RACE reads; one entry per CDR3 protein. Among some 50,000 distinct CDR3 sequences listed, 6.5% to 8% were seen once. This chain joins TRBV7-6 and TRBJ1-2; no reliable D call. The TCR comes from a female donor with early-stage non-small cell lung cancer. The sequences come from PBMCs, collected at surgery. CDR3 sequence reads: CASSINDEGYGYTF. The CDR3 DNA reads as TGTGCCAGCAGCATAAACGACGAGGGATATGGCTACACCTTC.